These 6 T cell receptor beta chains were sequenced from one sample in a study of T cells after yellow fever vaccination. TCRdb called the 5' RACE reads again in MiXCR, with one record for every CDR3 protein. Among 500,000 to 550,000 distinct CDR3 sequences listed, roughly 22% were seen once. This specimen consisted of PBMCs, obtained less than 25 days after the first yellow fever vaccination. These receptors originate from a man between 18 and 35 years old who received the YFV17D yellow fever vaccine.

J is TRBJ2-5 and V is TRBV6-2 or TRBV6-3; 8 bases agree with TRBD1. After removal of 6 bases from V and 5 bases from J, the junction contained 11 bases not matched to a gene. This CDR3 has 15 residues. Germline V lookup: CDR1 MNHEY, CDR2 SVGEGT. CDR3 residues: CASSTRGRFWETQYF. The CDR3, as DNA: TGTGCCAGCAGCACCAGGGGGCGGTTCTGGGAGACCCAGTACTTC.

The V call is TRBV3-1, the J call TRBJ1-4, with TRBD1 identical over 7 bases. The V gene end was trimmed by 4 bases and the J gene end by 2 bases; junction bases not matched to a gene: 4. Per germline, CDR1 LGHDT and CDR2 YNNKEL (reference sequence). This CDR3 region has 15 residues. CDR3 sequence reads: CASSPLQGTNEKLFF. DNA for the CDR3: TGTGCCAGCAGCCCCTTACAGGGGACTAATGAAAAACTGTTTTTT. Supplemented by reference TRBV3-1 and TRBJ1-4, the full variable domain reads DTAVSQTPKYLVTQMGNDKSIKCEQNLGHDTMYWYKQDSKKFLKIMFSYNNKELIINETVPNRFSPKSPDKAHLNLHINSLELGDSAVYFCASSPLQGTNEKLFFGSGTQLSVL.

The sample holds a few counts of this clonotype. This chain joins TRBV27 and TRBJ2-7; D uncertain. Germline V gene sequence: CDR1 MNHEY, CDR2 SMNVEV (reference sequence). Deletions cut 6 bases from V and 1 base from J, with 10 bases between. This CDR3 is 13 amino acids long. CDR3 loop: CASSPGYSYEQYF. The CDR3, as DNA: TGTGCCAGCAGCCCCGGCTATTCCTACGAGCAGTACTTC.

This clonotype was counted a few times. The V and J genes are TRBV5-4 and TRBJ1-2, with D possibly matching TRBD1 (5 bases). Germline V gives CDR1 SGHNT, CDR2 YYREEE (reference sequence). This CDR3 comprises 20 residues. Trimming took off 2 bases at V and 0 bases at J, with 26 bases between the two ends. The CDR3 protein is CASSFLLRSGTRGANYGYTF. DNA for the CDR3: TGTGCCAGCAGCTTTCTCCTGCGATCCGGGACGAGAGGGGCTAACTATGGCTACACCTTC.

The chain has TRBV11-2 and TRBJ2-1; D might be TRBD1 or TRBD2, each matching 5 bases. V was clipped by 5 bases and J by 4 bases, with 21 bases between them. CDR1 is SGHAT, CDR2 FQNNGV, per germline. This CDR3 comprises 17 residues. The CDR3 spells CASSRRWVGAGYNEQFF. The CDR3 DNA reads TGTGCCAGCAGCCGTCGGTGGGTCGGGGCCGGGTACAATGAGCAGTTCTTC.

This clonotype was observed a handful of times. The rearrangement links TRBV20-1 to TRBJ2-7; tentative D call: TRBD1 (6 bases). V lost 5 bases, J lost 1 base, and 18 bases lay in between. Germline loops: CDR1 DFQATT, CDR2 SNEGSKA (reference sequence). The CDR3 contains 15 residues. The CDR3 here is CSADQLGQSSYEQYF. The CDR3 nucleotides read TGCAGTGCTGACCAACTCGGACAGAGTTCCTACGAGCAGTACTTC.